The 19 T cell receptor beta chains below all came from one sample that was sequenced in a study of cytotoxic CD8 clonotypes in ibrutinib-treated CLL. The repertoire was sequenced with immunoSEQ multiplex PCR; TCRdb's copy has only in-frame clones and lacks some. Among over 200,000 clones listed, around 75% were seen once. The material sequenced was PBMCs, taken after 12 months of ibrutinib treatment. The receptors originated from a human donor with chronic lymphocytic leukemia.

The V call is TRBV14, the J call TRBJ1-1; TRBD1 is a possible D gene (5 bases). V was pared by 6 bases and J by 3 bases, with 23 bases between. Germline CDR1 is SGHDN and CDR2 is FVKESK. The CDR3 spans 17 residues. The CDR3 coding sequence is TGTGCCAGCAGATCGGAACCGGGACGGACGGGTCACACTGAAGCTTTCTTT. Amino acids: CASRSEPGRTGHTEAFF.

This clone has only one observation. This rearrangement joins TRBV5-8 to TRBJ1-1; 9 bases are a match to TRBD1. Losses at the gene ends were 1 base for V and 7 bases for J; bases not matched to a gene: 8. Germline assignment: CDR1 SGHTS and CDR2 YDEGEE. This CDR3 comprises 15 residues. CDR3 loop: CASSLWGTGLVEAFF. The CDR3, as DNA: TGTGCCAGCAGCTTGTGGGGGACAGGGTTGGTTGAAGCTTTCTTT.

The chain joins TRBV7-9 to TRBJ1-1; 8 nucleotides align to TRBD1. J gave up 4 bases and V 6 bases, and 10 bases lay outside the gene matches. The CDR3 contains 15 residues. Germline lookup yields CDR1 SEHNR and CDR2 FQNEAQ (reference sequence). The CDR3 protein is CASSSPRGQSTEAFF. CDR3 nucleotide sequence: TGTGCCAGCAGTTCTCCCAGGGGGCAGAGCACTGAAGCTTTCTTT.

The genes are TRBV4-3 and TRBJ2-7, with 8 bases fitting TRBD1. Trimming at V came to 5 bases and at J to 3 bases, leaving 9 bases not matched to a gene. CDR3 length: 15 residues. CDR1 and CDR2 from the germline V gene are LGHNA and YSLEER. CDR3 nucleotides: TGCGCCAGCAGCGAAACCCGGGACAGGAGCTACGAGCAGTACTTC. Translated, it gives CASSETRDRSYEQYF.

Only a few counts were recorded for this clone. V usage is TRBV15 and J usage is TRBJ1-2; maybe TRBD1 (5 bases). Germline V gene sequence: CDR1 LNHNV, CDR2 YYDKDF (reference sequence). CDR3 size: 14 residues. V gave up 3 bases and J gave up 3 bases, with 11 bases separating them. CDR3 in DNA: TGTGCCACCAGCAGGGGGCGGCCCCACTATGGCTACACCTTC. This gives the protein CATSRGRPHYGYTF.

This clone appeared a few times. The genes are TRBV15 and TRBJ2-7, with D uncertain. The CDR3 runs to 13 residues. CDR1 is LNHNV and CDR2 is YYDKDF in the germline V gene (reference sequence). V lost 0 bases, J lost 2 bases, and 5 bases lay in between. The CDR3 DNA follows: TGTGCCACCAGCAGAGACAGGCCCTACGAGCAGTACTTC. Protein: CATSRDRPYEQYF. Supplemented by reference TRBV15 and TRBJ2-7, the full variable domain reads DAMVIQNPRYQVTQFGKPVTLSCSQTLNHNVMYWYQQKSSQAPKLLFHYYDKDFNNEADTPDNFQSRRPNTSFCFLDIRSPGLGDTAMYLCATSRDRPYEQYFGPGTRLTVT.

The chain uses TRBV28 and TRBJ2-7, with D perhaps being TRBD1 or TRBD2 (5 bases each). Per germline, CDR1 MDHEN and CDR2 SYDVKM. CDR3 length: 13 amino acids. V was cut by 6 bases and J by 0 bases, with 9 bases left in between. CDR3 DNA sequence: TGTGCCAGCAGGCAGAGGGGCTCCTACGAGCAGTACTTC. Its protein is CASRQRGSYEQYF.

This clone was observed a few times. CDR3 protein: CASSELGLNIQYF. The DNA of the CDR3 is TGTGCCAGCAGTGAATTGGGTCTGAACATTCAGTACTTC. The chain is built from TRBV25-1 and TRBJ2-4; D remains unclear. V lost 1 base, J lost 7 bases, and 8 bases lay in between. In germline, CDR1 is MGHDK, CDR2 SYGVNS. The CDR3 is made up of 13 amino acids.

The chain carries TRBV28 and TRBJ2-1, with 12 bases identical to TRBD2. J was trimmed by 0 bases and V by 11 bases; bases with no gene match: 17. Germline values: CDR1 MDHEN, CDR2 SYDVKM. The CDR3 is made up of 19 amino acids. The CDR3 DNA reads as TGTGCCGTTAAAGACAGCGGAAGGACTAGCGGGAACTCCTACAATGAGCAGTTCTTC. It codes for CAVKDSGRTSGNSYNEQFF.

This clone has just one count. This chain connects TRBV5-1 to TRBJ2-7; D possibly corresponds to TRBD2 (5 bases). With 0 bases removed from V and 4 bases from J, the gap between germline ends came to 5 bases. CDR1 and CDR2 (germline): SGHRS, YFSETQ. This CDR3 has 12 amino acids. This CDR3 is CASSLGGYEQYF. The CDR3 nucleotides are TGCGCCAGCAGCTTGGGCGGGTACGAGCAGTACTTC.

CDR3 residues: CASSQDIGGPLHF. DNA for the CDR3: TGTGCCAGCAGCCAAGACATCGGGGGACCCCTCCACTTT. The chain recombines TRBV4-2 with TRBJ1-6, with D perhaps matching TRBD1 (5 bases). Trimming took off 0 bases at V and 12 bases at J, with 9 bases between the two ends. Germline assignment: CDR1 LGHNA and CDR2 YNFKEQ. The CDR3 loop spans 13 amino acids.

This clone came up a few times. The V gene is TRBV19, the J gene TRBJ2-3; 7 bases fit TRBD2. J was trimmed by 9 bases and V by 5 bases; bases with no gene match: 35. CDR1 LNHDA and CDR2 SQIVND come from the germline V gene (reference sequence). There are 22 residues in the CDR3. In DNA, the CDR3 is TGTGCCAGTAGTCCTCTCATGGACCCCAGCGGGATCATCGGCCCCCAAGCCGACACGCAGTATTTT. Protein product: CASSPLMDPSGIIGPQADTQYF.

V is TRBV5-1 and J is TRBJ2-1; TRBD1 matches 10 bases. J gave up 2 bases and V 4 bases, and 3 bases lay outside the gene matches. The CDR3 runs to 15 residues. Germline values: CDR1 SGHRS, CDR2 YFSETQ. The CDR3 here is CASSPGQGAYNEQFF. The CDR3 nucleotides read TGCGCCAGCAGCCCCGGACAGGGGGCCTACAATGAGCAGTTCTTC.

V gene TRBV15 combines with J gene TRBJ1-1; no definite D call. V was pared by 8 bases and J by 1 base, with 8 bases between. The CDR3 has 12 amino acids. CDR1 is LNHNV, CDR2 YYDKDF, per germline (reference sequence). DNA for the CDR3: TGTGCCACCGGGAAACCGAACACTGAAGCTTTCTTT. Translated: CATGKPNTEAFF.

The chain carries TRBV5-1 and TRBJ1-4; 8 positions match TRBD1. The germline CDR1 and CDR2 sequences are SGHRS and YFSETQ. Trimming cost V 7 bases and J 5 bases; bases outside gene matches: 4. This CDR3 contains 13 residues. For the CDR3, the DNA is TGCGCCAGCCGGGACAGGAGGAATGAAAAACTGTTTTTT. Its translation: CASRDRRNEKLFF. Using reference TRBV5-1 and TRBJ1-4 for the parts outside the CDR3, the full variable domain is KAGVTQTPRYLIKTRGQQVTLSCSPISGHRSVSWYQQTPGQGLQFLFEYFSETQRNKGNFPGRFSGRQFSNSRSEMNVSTLELGDSALYLCASRDRRNEKLFFGSGTQLSVL.

The chain has TRBV4-2 and TRBJ2-7; D remains ambiguous. The V gene's germline CDR1 is LGHNA and CDR2 YNFKEQ. CDR3 size: 14 residues. V was cut by 0 bases and J by 3 bases, with 9 bases left in between. The CDR3 DNA reads TGTGCCAGCAGCCAAGATAGGGCTAGCTACGAGCAGTACTTC. Its translation is CASSQDRASYEQYF.

The V gene is TRBV28, the J gene TRBJ1-1; D remains unclear. The germline gives CDR1 MDHEN, CDR2 SYDVKM. The length of the CDR3 is 15 residues. V was pared by 5 bases and J by 2 bases, with 15 bases between. This CDR3 reads CASSPSHLVNTEAFF. The CDR3 nucleotides read TGTGCCAGCAGTCCGAGCCATTTGGTCAACACTGAAGCTTTCTTT.

This chain uses TRBV5-6 with TRBJ1-2; D uncertain. Germline assignment: CDR1 SGHDT and CDR2 YYEEEE. The CDR3 covers 13 residues. The V and J ends lost 2 bases and 5 bases respectively, with 10 bases between them. The CDR3 region has the DNA TGTGCCAGCAGCTTTGCCGGCAGTTATGGCTACACCTTC. Amino acids: CASSFAGSYGYTF.

The chain is built from TRBV9 and TRBJ1-4, with D unclear. In germline, CDR1 is SGDLS, CDR2 YYNGEE. This CDR3 has 15 residues. V lost 0 bases and J 8 bases, leaving 14 bases between the germline ends. CDR3 coding DNA: TGTGCCAGCAGCGTAGATGCCGGGTTAAGGGAAAAACTGTTTTTT. It translates to CASSVDAGLREKLFF.